This TCR beta chain emerged from a study of T cells after yellow fever vaccination. The CDR3 contains 14 residues. Unmatched junction bases numbered 16, after V lost 11 bases and J lost 8 bases. For this clonotype: Its antigen is as yet unknown.

General study results and limits: Post-booster repertoires again held most primary-vaccination clones (about 96% CD4, roughly 88% CD8).

They built TCR cDNA with 5'RACE template switching, a step that put in a universal primer site and UMIs. Via MiXCR, TCRdb re-called the 5' RACE reads, giving one row per CDR3 protein. The sample has a few hundred thousand distinct CDR3 sequences, 8.7% seen once. The sequences come from PBMCs, collected on the day of the first yellow fever vaccination. The rearrangement links TRBV12-3 or TRBV12-4 to TRBJ1-1; 8 nucleotides line up with TRBD1. This TCR derives from a man between 18 and 29 years old who received the YFV17D yellow fever vaccine. This CDR3 reads CAVASSGWTGEAFF. CDR3 nucleotides: TGTGCCGTAGCTTCCTCGGGCTGGACAGGGGAAGCTTTCTTT.